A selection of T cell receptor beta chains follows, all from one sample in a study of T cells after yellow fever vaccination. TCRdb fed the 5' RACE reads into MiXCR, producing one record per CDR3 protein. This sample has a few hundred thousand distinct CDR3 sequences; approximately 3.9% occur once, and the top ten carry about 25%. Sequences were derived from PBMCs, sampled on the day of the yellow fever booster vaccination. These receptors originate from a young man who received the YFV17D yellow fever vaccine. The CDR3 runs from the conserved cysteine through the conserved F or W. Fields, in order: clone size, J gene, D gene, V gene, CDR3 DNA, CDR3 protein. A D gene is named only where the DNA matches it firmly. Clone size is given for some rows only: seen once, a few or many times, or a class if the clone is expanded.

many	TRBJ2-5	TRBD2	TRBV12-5	TGTGCTAGCCACTCCGGGGAGCGGGGGTGGGAGACCCAGTACTTC	CASHSGERGWETQYF
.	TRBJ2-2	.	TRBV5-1	TGCGCCAGCAGCTTTGGGGGAACCACCGGGGAGCTGTTTTTT	CASSFGGTTGELFF
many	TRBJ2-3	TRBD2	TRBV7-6	TGTGCCAGCAGCTTATCCCCCATACTAGCGGGGGGGCGCGGTACGCAGTATTTT	CASSLSPILAGGRGTQYF
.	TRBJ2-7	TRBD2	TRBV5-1	TGCGCCAGCAGCTCTCCGACTAGCGGGTACCCCTACGAGCAGTACTTC	CASSSPTSGYPYEQYF
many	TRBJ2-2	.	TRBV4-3	TGCGCCAGCAGCCAAGAGCTAGAGGGCGGCACCGGGGAGCTGTTTTTT	CASSQELEGGTGELFF
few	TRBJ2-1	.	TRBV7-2	TGTGCCAGCAGCTCGCCCCTGTTCGATGAGCAGTTCTTC	CASSSPLFDEQFF
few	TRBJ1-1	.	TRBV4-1	TGCGCCAGCAGCCAAGATCGGGGGAACACTGAAGCTTTCTTT	CASSQDRGNTEAFF
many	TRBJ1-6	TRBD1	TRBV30	TGTGCCTGGAGTGTACTCCCCAGGGGGAATATTTCACCCCTCCACTTT	CAWSVLPRGNISPLHF
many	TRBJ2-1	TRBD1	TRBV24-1	TGTGCCACCAGTGGCGGGACAGGGGTCGATGAGCAGTTCTTC	CATSGGTGVDEQFF
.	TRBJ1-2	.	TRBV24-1	TGTGCCACCAGTGATAAGGCCCGGACGGAGGGCTACACCTTC	CATSDKARTEGYTF
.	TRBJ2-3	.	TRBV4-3	TGCGCCAGCAGCCAAGATCGTCACCATACGCAGTATTTT	CASSQDRHHTQYF
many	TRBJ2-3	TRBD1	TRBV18	TGTGCCAGCTCACCGGGACAGGGGAACGCAGATACGCAGTATTTT	CASSPGQGNADTQYF
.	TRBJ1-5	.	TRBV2	TGTGCCAGCAATCTGGGGGGGGTTGGTCAGCCCCAGCATTTT	CASNLGGVGQPQHF
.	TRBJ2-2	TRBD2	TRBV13	TGTGCCAGCAGCCCCCCCTTCGGTAGCGGGGGCCTTAACACCGGGGAGCTGTTTTTT	CASSPPFGSGGLNTGELFF
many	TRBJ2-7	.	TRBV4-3	TGCGCCAGCAGCCAAGATCCCGGGTCAGCCTACGAGCAGTACTTC	CASSQDPGSAYEQYF
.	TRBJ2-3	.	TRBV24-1	TGTGCCACCAGCCGGGGGACAGTTAGCACAGATACGCAGTATTTT	CATSRGTVSTDTQYF
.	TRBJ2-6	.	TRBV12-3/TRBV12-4	TGTGCCAGCAGTTTATGGGGAAATGGGGCCAACGTCCTGACTTTC	CASSLWGNGANVLTF
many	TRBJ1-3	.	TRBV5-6	TGTGCCAGCAGCTCGGGGCCCCACTCTGGAAACACCATATATTTT	CASSSGPHSGNTIYF
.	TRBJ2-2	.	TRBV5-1	TGCGCCAGCAGCTTACGGGGACCGAACACCGGGGAGCTGTTTTTT	CASSLRGPNTGELFF
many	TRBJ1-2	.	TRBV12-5	TGTGCTAGTGCGGATACGCAGGTCTATGGCTACACCTTC	CASADTQVYGYTF
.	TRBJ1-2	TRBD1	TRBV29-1	TGCAGTAGCCGGGACAGGGGTAACTATGGCTACACCTTC	CSSRDRGNYGYTF
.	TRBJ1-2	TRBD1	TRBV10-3	TGTGCCATCAGTGAGTCGTACCTCAGACAGGGCGATGGCTACACCTTC	CAISESYLRQGDGYTF
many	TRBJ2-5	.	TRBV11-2	TGTGCCAGCACCCCTTTACCAGGGGGGGAGACCCAGTACTTC	CASTPLPGGETQYF
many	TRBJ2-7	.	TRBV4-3	TGCGCCAGCAGCCAAGAGGCAGGGTTCTCCTACGAGCAGTACTTC	CASSQEAGFSYEQYF
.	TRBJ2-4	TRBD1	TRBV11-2	TGTGCCAGCAGCTCGTTTGATGGGACAGGGAACATTCAGTACTTC	CASSSFDGTGNIQYF
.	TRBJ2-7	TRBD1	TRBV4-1	TGCGCCAGCAGCCGGGAGCTGGGACAGGGGCTAGCCTACGAGCAGTACTTC	CASSRELGQGLAYEQYF
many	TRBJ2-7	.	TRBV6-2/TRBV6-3	TGTGCCAGCAGTTCGGTCTACGAGCAGTACTTC	CASSSVYEQYF
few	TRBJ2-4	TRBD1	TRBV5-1	TGCGCCAGCAGCTTGGCCGCAGGGGGAAACATTCAGTACTTC	CASSLAAGGNIQYF
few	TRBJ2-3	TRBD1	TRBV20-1	TGCAGTGCTAGAGACGCCGGACAGGGCACAGATACGCAGTATTTT	CSARDAGQGTDTQYF
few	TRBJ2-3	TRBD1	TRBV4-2	TGTGCCAGCAGCCAAGTTAGGACAGGGGGTCTGACAGATACGCAGTATTTT	CASSQVRTGGLTDTQYF
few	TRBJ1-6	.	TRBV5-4	TGTGCCAGCAGCTTGGATCTCAGGGATAATTCACCCCTCCACTTT	CASSLDLRDNSPLHF
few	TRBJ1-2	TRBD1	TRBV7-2	TGTGCCAGCAGCTTCCTGGACAGGGAGGGCTATGGCTACACCTTC	CASSFLDREGYGYTF
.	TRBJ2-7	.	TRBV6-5	TGTGCCAGCAGTTACATCGGCAGGGGTTACGAGCAGTACTTC	CASSYIGRGYEQYF
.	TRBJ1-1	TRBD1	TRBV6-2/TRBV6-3	TGTGCCAGCACCACCGGGACAGGGAATCTGAACACTGAAGCTTTCTTT	CASTTGTGNLNTEAFF
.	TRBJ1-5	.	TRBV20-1	TGCAGTGCCGTCATGTTGAGGGAGGAGGGGGGCTCAGGGTATAGCAATCAGCCCCAGCATTTT	CSAVMLREEGGSGYSNQPQHF
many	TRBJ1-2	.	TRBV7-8	TGTGCCAGCAGCACCCACGGTTTCTATGGCTACACCTTC	CASSTHGFYGYTF
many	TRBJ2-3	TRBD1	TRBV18	TGTGCCAGCTCACCATCCCGGGACAGGGGAAGAGATACGCAGTATTTT	CASSPSRDRGRDTQYF
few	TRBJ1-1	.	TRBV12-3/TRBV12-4	TGTGCCAGCAGTGGGACGGCGATGAACACTGAAGCTTTCTTT	CASSGTAMNTEAFF
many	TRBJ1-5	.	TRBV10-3	TGTGCCATCAGTGAAAGGGATAGCAATCAGCCCCAGCATTTT	CAISERDSNQPQHF
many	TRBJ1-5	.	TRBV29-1	TGCAGCGTTGAGGCCGAAGTTGGGGGTCAGCCCCAGCATTTT	CSVEAEVGGQPQHF
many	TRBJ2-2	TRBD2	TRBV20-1	TGCAGTGCTAGGAGACTAGCGGGGCCGACCGGGGAGCTGTTTTTT	CSARRLAGPTGELFF
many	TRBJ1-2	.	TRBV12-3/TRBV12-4	TGTGCCAGCAGTTTAGTTCCCGGATTTTACTATGGCTACACCTTC	CASSLVPGFYYGYTF
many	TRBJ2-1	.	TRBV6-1	TGTGCCAGCAGTGAAATGGCGGGGAACGAGCAGTTCTTC	CASSEMAGNEQFF
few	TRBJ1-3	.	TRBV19	TGTGCCAGTAGCGGACCGGCTGGAAACACCATATATTTT	CASSGPAGNTIYF
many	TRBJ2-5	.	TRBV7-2	TGTGCCAGCAGCTCACGGACCCAAGAGACCCAGTACTTC	CASSSRTQETQYF